This T cell receptor beta chain was identified in a study of OX40 agonist ivuxolimab in advanced cancers. Overall study context: Those treated in dose escalation had hepatocellular carcinoma, melanoma, renal cell cancer or head and neck cancer. Overall study results and limits: Researchers did not determine the expanded peripheral T cells' antigen specificity.

Patients were ruled out by autoimmune disease history or systemic immunosuppression. A remark on this clone: Antigen unknown.

CDR1 and CDR2 (germline): LGHNA, YSLEER. The CDR3 extends over 14 amino acids. Trimming removed 0 bases at V and 2 bases at J, with 5 bases between. Produced via immunoSEQ multiplex PCR; TCRdb's table is partial and in-frame only. The sample shows under 55,000 clones, approximately 95% of them seen only once. The gene calls are TRBV4-3 and TRBJ2-1; no clear D gene. The material sequenced was CD4+ or CD8+ T cells sorted from blood, taken in a trial of the OX40 agonist ivuxolimab. This TCR derives from an adult with an advanced solid tumor such as melanoma, head and neck, liver or kidney cancer. The CDR3 sequence: CASSQESAYNEQFF. The CDR3 DNA is TGCGCCAGCAGCCAAGAGAGCGCCTACAATGAGCAGTTCTTC.